This TCR beta chain comes out of a study of blood T cell repertoires in COVID-19. Original processing notes: How many nucleated cells were present was estimated from reference gene primer amplification. Repertoires were generated with immunoSEQ multiplex PCR, while TCRdb's copy carries only in-frame clones and drops some. V and J calls and clone size are copied from that table; D and trimming were computed from the DNA. The sample consists of roughly 300,000 clones, 90% to 95% of them appearing once. V dropped 5 bases and J dropped 4; count of bases not matched to a gene: 10. Per germline, CDR1 SGHRS and CDR2 YFSETQ. The CDR3 has 15 residues.

The sequence was collected from a woman aged 30 to 39 with COVID-19, enrolled during active disease. The V and J genes are TRBV5-1 and TRBJ1-2; TRBD1 matches at 8 bases. The sequencing sample was made of peripheral blood. The CDR3 here is CASRDPGGQAYGYTF. Here the CDR3 DNA reads TGCGCCAGCAGAGACCCCGGGGGACAGGCCTATGGCTACACCTTC.